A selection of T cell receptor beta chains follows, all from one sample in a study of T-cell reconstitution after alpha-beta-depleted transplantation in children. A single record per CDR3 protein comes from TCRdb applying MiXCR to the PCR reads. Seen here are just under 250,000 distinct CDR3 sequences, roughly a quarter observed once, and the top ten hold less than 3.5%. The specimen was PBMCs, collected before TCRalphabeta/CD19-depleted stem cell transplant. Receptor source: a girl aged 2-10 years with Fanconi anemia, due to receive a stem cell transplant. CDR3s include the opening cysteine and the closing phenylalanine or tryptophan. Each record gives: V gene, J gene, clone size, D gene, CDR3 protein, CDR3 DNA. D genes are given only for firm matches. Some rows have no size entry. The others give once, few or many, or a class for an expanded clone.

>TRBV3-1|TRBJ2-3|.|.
CASSQARDTQYF
TGTGCCAGCAGCCAAGCTCGGGATACGCAGTATTTT
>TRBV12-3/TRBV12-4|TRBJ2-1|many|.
CASSLRALYNEQFF
TGTGCCAGCAGTTTAAGGGCCTTGTACAATGAGCAGTTCTTC
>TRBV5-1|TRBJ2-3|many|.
CASSLAGIFTDTQYF
TGCGCCAGCAGCTTGGCGGGCATCTTCACAGATACGCAGTATTTT
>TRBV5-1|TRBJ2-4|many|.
CASSPTPSAKNIQYF
TGCGCCAGCAGCCCGACTCCCTCTGCCAAAAACATTCAGTACTTC
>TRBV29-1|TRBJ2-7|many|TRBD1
CSVGGTQGFTYEQYF
TGCAGCGTTGGCGGCACACAGGGGTTTACCTACGAGCAGTACTTC
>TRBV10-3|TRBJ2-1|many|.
CAISGGEGSGMNEQFF
TGTGCCATCAGTGGGGGAGAGGGGTCGGGGATGAATGAGCAGTTCTTC
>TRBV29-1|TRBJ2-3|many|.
CSVGTITDTQYF
TGCAGCGTTGGGACAATCACAGATACGCAGTATTTT
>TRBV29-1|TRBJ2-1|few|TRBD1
CSVGDTGGYNNEQFF
TGCAGCGTTGGTGACACAGGGGGCTATAACAATGAGCAGTTCTTC
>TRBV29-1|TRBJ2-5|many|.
CSVAVWARGGGVVF
TGCAGCGTTGCTGTGTGGGCCCGAGGGGGTGGCGTGGTCTTC
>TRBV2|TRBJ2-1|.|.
CASSKNRDPNEQFF
TGTGCCAGCAGTAAAAATCGGGACCCCAATGAGCAGTTCTTC
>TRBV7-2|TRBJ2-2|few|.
CASSFARGHTGELFF
TGTGCCAGCAGCTTCGCCAGGGGACATACCGGGGAGCTGTTTTTT
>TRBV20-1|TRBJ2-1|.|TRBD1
CSASPGGRQFF
TGCAGTGCAAGCCCAGGGGGCCGGCAGTTCTTC
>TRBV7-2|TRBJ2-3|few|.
CASSLRGHTQYF
TGTGCCAGCAGCTTACGGGGACATACGCAGTATTTT
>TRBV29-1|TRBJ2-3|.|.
CSVEDRRTDTDTQYF
TGCAGCGTTGAAGATCGCCGGACAGACACAGATACGCAGTATTTT
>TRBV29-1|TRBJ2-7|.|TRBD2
CGVVAGRSSYEQYF
TGCGGCGTTGTAGCGGGACGCAGCTCCTACGAGCAGTACTTC
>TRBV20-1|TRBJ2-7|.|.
CSARRLAKTYEQYF
TGCAGTGCTAGAAGGCTTGCGAAGACCTACGAGCAGTACTTC
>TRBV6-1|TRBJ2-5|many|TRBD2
CASRPPLTSGTETQYF
TGTGCCAGCAGACCCCCCCTGACTAGCGGGACGGAGACCCAGTACTTC
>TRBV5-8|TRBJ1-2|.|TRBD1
CASRTRDRSNYGYTF
TGTGCCAGCAGAACTCGGGACAGGTCTAACTATGGCTACACCTTC
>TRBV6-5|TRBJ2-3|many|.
CASSRGTDTQYF
TGTGCCAGCAGTAGGGGCACAGATACGCAGTATTTT
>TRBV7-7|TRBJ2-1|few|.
CASSGSGGEQFF
TGTGCCAGCTCGGGGAGTGGTGGTGAGCAGTTCTTC
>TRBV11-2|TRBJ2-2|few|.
CASSLDRATGELFF
TGTGCCAGCAGCTTAGACAGGGCCACCGGGGAGCTGTTTTTT
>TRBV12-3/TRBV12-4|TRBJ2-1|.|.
CASTAQGSYNEQFF
TGTGCCAGCACCGCTCAGGGTTCCTACAATGAGCAGTTCTTC
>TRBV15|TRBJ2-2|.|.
CATSSATGELFF
TGTGCCACCAGCAGTGCCACCGGGGAGCTGTTTTTT
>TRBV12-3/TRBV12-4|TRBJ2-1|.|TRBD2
CASRLAGGINEQFF
TGTGCCAGCAGACTAGCGGGAGGGATCAATGAGCAGTTCTTC
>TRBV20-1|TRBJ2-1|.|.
CSARVPGIEQFF
TGCAGTGCTAGAGTCCCGGGGATTGAGCAGTTCTTC
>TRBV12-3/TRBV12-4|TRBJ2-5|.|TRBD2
CASRPSGGRKETQYF
TGTGCCAGCAGGCCAAGCGGGGGGCGAAAAGAGACCCAGTACTTC
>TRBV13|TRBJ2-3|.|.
CASTEHSTRTQYF
TGTGCCAGCACCGAACACTCTACGAGGACGCAGTATTTT
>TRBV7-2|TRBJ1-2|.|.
CASSTESYFYGYTF
TGTGCCAGCAGCACAGAGTCTTATTTCTATGGCTACACCTTC
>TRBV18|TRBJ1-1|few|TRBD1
CASSARQGEAFF
TGTGCCAGCTCCGCCCGACAGGGTGAAGCTTTCTTT
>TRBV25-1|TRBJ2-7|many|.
CASSSPVSRYSYEQYF
TGTGCCAGCAGTTCCCCGGTTAGCCGTTACTCCTACGAGCAGTACTTC
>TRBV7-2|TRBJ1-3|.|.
CASSLVQGPRVGNTIYF
TGTGCCAGCAGCTTAGTGCAGGGGCCGCGAGTCGGAAACACCATATATTTT
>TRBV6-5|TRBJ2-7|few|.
CASSYPRGHLATYEQYF
TGTGCCAGCAGTTACCCGAGAGGACACCTTGCTACCTACGAGCAGTACTTC
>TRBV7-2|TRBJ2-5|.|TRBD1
CASSLAGRDRGLQETQYF
TGTGCCAGCAGCTTAGCGGGAAGGGACAGGGGGCTCCAAGAGACCCAGTACTTC
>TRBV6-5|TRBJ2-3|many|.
CASSNGLPSTDTQYF
TGTGCCAGCAGTAACGGACTACCTAGCACAGATACGCAGTATTTT
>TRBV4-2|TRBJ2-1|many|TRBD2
CASSQDLAGNNEQFF
TGTGCCAGCAGCCAAGACCTAGCGGGGAACAATGAGCAGTTCTTC
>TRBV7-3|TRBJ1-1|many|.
CASSLRHLSTEVFF
TGTGCCAGCAGCTTACGCCATTTGAGCACTGAAGTTTTCTTT
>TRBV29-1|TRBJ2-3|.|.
CSVGRTDTDTQYF
TGCAGCGTTGGCAGGACAGACACAGATACGCAGTATTTT
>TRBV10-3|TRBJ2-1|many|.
CAISDNLGNEQFF
TGTGCCATCAGTGATAATCTGGGCAATGAGCAGTTCTTC
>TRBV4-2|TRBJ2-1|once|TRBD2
CASSQILAGLSYNEQFF
TGTGCCAGCAGCCAAATCCTAGCGGGACTATCCTACAATGAGCAGTTCTTC
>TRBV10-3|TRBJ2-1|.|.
CAIRVSRGLRNEQFF
TGTGCCATCAGAGTTTCGCGGGGGCTGAGGAATGAGCAGTTCTTC
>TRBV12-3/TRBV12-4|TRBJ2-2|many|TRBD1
CASSFPGGPGELFF
TGTGCCAGCAGTTTCCCAGGGGGTCCCGGGGAGCTGTTTTTT
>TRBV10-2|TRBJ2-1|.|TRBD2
CASSSGTSFTNEQFF
TGCGCCAGCAGCTCCGGGACTAGCTTTACCAATGAGCAGTTCTTC
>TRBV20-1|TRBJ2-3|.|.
CSATSPSGTDTQYF
TGCAGTGCCACATCCCCTAGCGGCACAGATACGCAGTATTTT
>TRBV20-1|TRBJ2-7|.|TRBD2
CSARDRGKEERESGEQYF
TGCAGTGCTAGAGATAGGGGTAAGGAGGAGCGGGAGAGTGGGGAGCAGTACTTC
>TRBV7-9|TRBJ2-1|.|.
CASSLAVDEQFF
TGTGCCAGCAGCTTAGCGGTGGATGAGCAGTTCTTC
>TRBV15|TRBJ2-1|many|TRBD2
CATSTLGLVYDEQFF
TGTGCCACCAGCACACTAGGACTAGTCTACGATGAGCAGTTCTTC
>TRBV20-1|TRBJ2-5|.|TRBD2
CSARDPDPQIGLVTQYF
TGCAGTGCTAGAGATCCAGACCCCCAGATTGGACTAGTGACCCAGTACTTC
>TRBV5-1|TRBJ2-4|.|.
CASSADYFKNIQYF
TGCGCCAGCAGCGCAGACTACTTCAAAAACATTCAGTACTTC
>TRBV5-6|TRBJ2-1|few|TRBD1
CASSQQGALRNEQFF
TGTGCCAGCAGCCAACAGGGGGCCCTCCGAAATGAGCAGTTCTTC
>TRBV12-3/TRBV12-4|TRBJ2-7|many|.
CASSIRGPEQYF
TGTGCCAGCAGTATACGGGGACCTGAGCAGTACTTC
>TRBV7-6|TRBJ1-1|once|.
CASSPKGGLNTEAFF
TGTGCCAGCAGCCCCAAGGGGGGATTGAACACTGAAGCTTTCTTT
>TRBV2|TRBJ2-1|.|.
CASRGIGNEQFF
TGTGCCAGCAGAGGAATCGGGAATGAGCAGTTCTTC
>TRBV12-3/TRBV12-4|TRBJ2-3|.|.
CASSPQIESTDTQYF
TGTGCCAGCAGTCCCCAGATAGAATCCACAGATACGCAGTATTTT
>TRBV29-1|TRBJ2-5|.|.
CSVGEGRRETQYF
TGCAGCGTTGGTGAGGGGCGAAGGGAGACCCAGTACTTC
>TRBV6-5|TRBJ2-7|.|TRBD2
CASSYASGSSYEQYF
TGTGCCAGCAGTTACGCGAGCGGGAGCTCCTACGAGCAGTACTTC
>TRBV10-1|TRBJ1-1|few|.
CASSEDRISAEAFF
TGCGCCAGCAGTGAAGACAGGATTAGCGCTGAAGCTTTCTTT
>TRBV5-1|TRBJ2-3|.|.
CASSLFLASDTQYF
TGCGCCAGCAGCTTGTTTCTAGCGTCAGATACGCAGTATTTT
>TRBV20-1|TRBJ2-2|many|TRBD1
CSAITGGNGELFF
TGCAGTGCTATTACAGGGGGGAACGGGGAGCTGTTTTTT
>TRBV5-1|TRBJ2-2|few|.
CASSSGLSSTGELFF
TGCGCCAGCAGCTCGGGACTCTCGAGCACCGGGGAGCTGTTTTTT